Each of the 11 T cell receptor beta chains below was sequenced from the same sample in a study of T cell changes during pregnancy in multiple sclerosis. Generated by immunoSEQ multiplex PCR, the TCRdb table keeps only in-frame clones and is missing some. The sample lists approximately 80,000 clones, around 93% occurring once. The sample was PBMCs, taken in the first trimester of pregnancy. These TCRs come from a female donor in good health, serving as a control in a pregnancy study. Some clones in this sample may be carry-over from other donors' samples.

This sequence joins TRBV7-9 and TRBJ2-3; 8 nucleotides align to TRBD2. There are 16 residues in the CDR3. Losses at the gene ends were 2 bases for V and 0 bases for J; bases not matched to a gene: 4. Germline V gene lookup returns CDR1 SEHNR and CDR2 FQNEAQ (reference sequence). The CDR3 nucleotides read TGTGCCAGCAGCTTACTAGCGGGCCCGAGCACAGATACGCAGTATTTT. Translating gives CASSLLAGPSTDTQYF. Full variable domain (rest looked up from reference TRBV7-9 and TRBJ2-3): DTGVSQNPRHKITKRGQNVTFRCDPISEHNRLYWYRQTLGQGPEFLTYFQNEAQLEKSRLLSDRFSAERPKGSFSTLEIQRTEQGDSAMYLCASSLLAGPSTDTQYFGPGTRLTVL.

The chain uses TRBV11-2 and TRBJ2-7; TRBD1 aligns across 11 bases. The V and J ends lost 5 bases and 1 base, in that order; junction bases with no gene match: 7. The CDR3 spans 16 residues. Germline CDR1 reads SGHAT; CDR2 reads FQNNGV. This chain's CDR3 is CASSRTGTGGSYEQYF. DNA for the CDR3: TGTGCCAGCAGCCGCACCGGGACAGGGGGATCCTACGAGCAGTACTTC.

This sequence joins TRBV15 and TRBJ2-4; weak D call: TRBD1 (5 bases). Germline V gene data show CDR1 as LNHNV and CDR2 as YYDKDF (reference sequence). The V gene lost 5 bases and the J gene lost 10 bases, with 18 bases spanning the gap. CDR3 length: 14 residues. The DNA for the CDR3 is TGTGCCACCAGCGTCAAGCAGGGCGGTATAATTCAGTACTTC. This gives the protein CATSVKQGGIIQYF.

This chain joins TRBV4-1 and TRBJ1-2; TRBD1 agrees at 7 bases. The CDR3 loop spans 18 amino acids. The germline V gene encodes CDR1 MGHRA and CDR2 YSYEKL. With 3 bases clipped from V and 1 base from J, the junction kept 14 bases outside the gene matches. CDR3 bases: TGCGCCAGCAGCCAGGCTAGTACAGGGGCCTTCCGTAACTATGGCTACACCTTC. Translating gives CASSQASTGAFRNYGYTF.

V gene TRBV29-1 combines with J gene TRBJ2-2, with D perhaps matching TRBD1 (6 bases). V lost 4 bases to trimming and J lost 2 bases, with 14 bases between them. Germline V lookup: CDR1 SQVTM, CDR2 ANQGSEA. The CDR3 contains 15 residues. In DNA, the CDR3 is TGCAGCGTTGCAGAGGCAGGGGTAAACACCGGGGAGCTGTTTTTT. This sequence encodes CSVAEAGVNTGELFF.

The chain joins TRBV9 to TRBJ2-7; D possibly corresponds to TRBD1 (6 bases). The CDR3 totals 16 residues. Trimming stripped 0 bases from V and 5 bases from J, with 18 bases between. Germline V lookup: CDR1 SGDLS, CDR2 YYNGEE. CDR3 DNA: TGTGCCAGCAGCGTAGAGGATGGCAGGGGAGTGGACGAGCAGTACTTC. Translating gives CASSVEDGRGVDEQYF.

The rearrangement uses TRBV4-3 and TRBJ2-7; a weak D match, TRBD1 (5 bases). The CDR3 has 15 residues. In germline, CDR1 is LGHNA, CDR2 YSLEER. Trimming stripped 1 base from V and 0 bases from J, with 10 bases between. CDR3 residues: CASSQVRQSSYEQYF. The CDR3 DNA sequence: TGCGCCAGCAGCCAAGTAAGACAGAGCTCCTACGAGCAGTACTTC.

V gene TRBV28 combines with J gene TRBJ2-3; a possible D gene is TRBD1 (6 bases). Trimming removed 6 bases from V and 4 bases from J, with 17 bases in between. The CDR3 consists of 15 residues. The V gene's germline CDR1 is MDHEN and CDR2 SYDVKM. CDR3 region: CASRPGTLGPDTQYF. The DNA of the CDR3 is TGTGCCAGCAGACCCGGGACATTAGGACCAGATACGCAGTATTTT. The whole variable domain, filled in from reference TRBV28 and TRBJ2-3, reads DVKVTQSSRYLVKRTGEKVFLECVQDMDHENMFWYRQDPGLGLRLIYFSYDVKMKEKGDIPEGYSVSREKKERFSLILESASTNQTSMYLCASRPGTLGPDTQYFGPGTRLTVL.

The V gene is TRBV11-2, the J gene TRBJ2-7; tentative D call: TRBD1 (5 bases). V was pared by 7 bases and J by 4 bases, with 20 bases between. CDR1 is SGHAT and CDR2 is FQNNGV in the germline V gene. The CDR3 covers 15 residues. The DNA for the CDR3 is TGTGCCAGCACAATTTTTTCTTCAGGGATGTACGAGCAGTACTTC. This codes for CASTIFSSGMYEQYF.

The gene calls are TRBV7-9 and TRBJ1-5; TRBD1 aligns across 9 bases. The germline V gene has CDR1 SEHNR and CDR2 FQNEAQ (reference sequence). CDR3 length equals 14 residues. The V and J ends lost 6 bases and 6 bases, in that order; junction bases with no gene match: 6. The CDR3 DNA reads as TGTGCCAGCAGTCCCGGACAGGGGAGTCAGCCCCAGCATTTT. Its protein product is CASSPGQGSQPQHF.

The chain combines TRBV9 with TRBJ2-7; 8 nucleotides agree with TRBD2. This CDR3 has 14 amino acids. Germline CDR1 reads SGDLS; CDR2 reads YYNGEE. The trim removed 4 bases at V and 3 bases at J, leaving 6 bases unmatched. In nucleotides, the CDR3 is TGTGCCAGCAGCCTCCTAGCGGGTAACTACGAGCAGTACTTC. Encoded protein: CASSLLAGNYEQYF.